The clone carrying this TCR beta chain showed up just a few times. Its antigen remains unidentified. The record originates from a study of vaccination and CD4 T cells after COVID-19. The Oncomine TCR Beta short-read assay sequenced DNA from cultured CD4+ T cells. TCRdb independently ran MiXCR on the PCR reads; one entry per CDR3 protein. The sample lists 4,000 to 5,500 distinct CDR3 sequences; 60% were seen once. Germline V lookup: CDR1 SNHLY, CDR2 FYNNEI. Trimming stripped 3 bases from V and 0 bases from J, with 10 bases between. This CDR3 contains 15 residues. Documented treatment: approximately 11-day PBMC culture with coronavirus spike peptide pools or control peptides (ViraFEST assay). Harvesting of the unexposed donor's CD4+ T cells predated the COVID-19 pandemic (2011-2018).

This chain links TRBV2 with TRBJ2-3; no clear D. The clonotype was recovered from a human donor in good health. Sequenced material: CD4+ T cells from blood, cultured in vitro. CDR3 sequence reads: CASSEWGPSTDTQYF. As DNA, the CDR3 is TGTGCCAGCAGTGAGTGGGGTCCTAGCACAGATACGCAGTATTTT.